These 20 T cell receptor beta chains came from one sample sequenced in a study of cytomegalovirus exposure and HLA in healthy donors. This PCR relied on a set of 60 Vbeta primers and 13 Jbeta primers. This table comes from immunoSEQ multiplex PCR, and its TCRdb copy is limited to in-frame clones, with some not included. The sample has about 120,000 clones, 75% to 90% seen once. The specimen sequenced was PBMCs. These receptors were collected from a man aged 25 to 45 in good health and CMV-seronegative.

The chain uses TRBV19 and TRBJ2-1; unclear D gene. This CDR3 is built from 13 residues. V lost 6 bases, J lost 14 bases, and 20 bases lay in between. Germline-derived CDR1 and CDR2 are LNHDA and SQIVND (reference sequence). CDR3 nucleotide sequence: TGTGCCAGTAGGACACAGTACAATGGTAAGGAGTTCTTC. The encoded protein is CASRTQYNGKEFF. Together with reference TRBV19 and TRBJ2-1, the CDR3 gives the full variable domain: DGGITQSPKYLFRKEGQNVTLSCEQNLNHDAMYWYRQDPGQGLRLIYYSQIVNDFQKGDIAEGYSVSREKKESFPLTVTSAQKNPTAFYLCASRTQYNGKEFFGPGTRLTVL.

This clone was counted only a few times. V is TRBV7-9 and J is TRBJ2-5, with 8 nucleotides matching TRBD2. V shed 5 bases and J 4 bases; nucleotides not matched to a gene: 9. Germline V gene lookup returns CDR1 SEHNR and CDR2 FQNEAQ (reference sequence). The CDR3 covers 15 residues. CDR3 DNA: TGTGCCAGCAGCCCCCCCGGGAGGGGCGGAGAGACCCAGTACTTC. The encoded protein is CASSPPGRGGETQYF.

J is TRBJ2-7 and V is TRBV7-2; the match to TRBD2 covers 7 bases. The ends lost 5 bases at V and 0 bases at J; junction bases unmatched: 4. The CDR3 totals 14 residues. Looked up from germline, CDR1 is SGHTA and CDR2 is FQGNSA. The CDR3 DNA is TGTGCCAGCAGCCCGGGGGGTTCCTCCTACGAGCAGTACTTC. Translating it yields CASSPGGSSYEQYF.

The chain combines TRBV11-2 with TRBJ2-7; 7 positions agree with TRBD1. The CDR3 spans 16 residues. V trimming: 0 bases; J trimming: 5 bases; junction bases outside the gene matches: 10. Per germline, CDR1 SGHAT and CDR2 FQNNGV. The CDR3 sequence is CASSLEVGRGFHEQYF. The CDR3 coding sequence is TGTGCCAGCAGCTTAGAGGTTGGCAGGGGGTTTCACGAGCAGTACTTC.

V and J are TRBV7-9 and TRBJ1-6, with 11 nucleotides matching TRBD1. V dropped 6 bases and J dropped 6; count of bases not matched to a gene: 4. The germline CDR1 and CDR2 sequences are SEHNR and FQNEAQ (reference sequence). This CDR3 is 15 amino acids long. CDR3: CASRSGTGGNSPLHF. The CDR3 coding sequence is TGTGCCAGCAGATCCGGGACAGGGGGTAATTCACCCCTCCACTTT.

The rearrangement links TRBV9 to TRBJ1-1, with a possible D match to TRBD1 (6 bases). Between the trimmed V and J ends, which lost 2 bases and 4 bases, there was a span of 9 bases. The V gene's germline CDR1 is SGDLS and CDR2 YYNGEE. This CDR3 contains 13 residues. Here the CDR3 reads CASSVGRGTEAFF. The DNA for the CDR3 is TGTGCCAGCAGCGTCGGCAGGGGCACTGAAGCTTTCTTT. The full variable domain, its missing parts supplied by reference TRBV9 and TRBJ1-1, is DSGVTQTPKHLITATGQRVTLRCSPRSGDLSVYWYQQSLDQGLQFLIQYYNGEERAKGNILERFSAQQFPDLHSELNLSSLELGDSALYFCASSVGRGTEAFFGQGTRLTVV.

The chain recombines TRBV19 with TRBJ2-1; D might be TRBD1 (5 bases). CDR3 size: 14 residues. Between the trimmed V and J ends, which lost 7 bases and 7 bases, there was a span of 17 bases. The germline gives CDR1 LNHDA, CDR2 SQIVND (reference sequence). The CDR3 protein is CASKAGQGLNEQFF. CDR3 DNA: TGTGCCAGTAAAGCCGGGCAGGGATTAAATGAGCAGTTCTTC.

The chain is built from TRBV7-9 and TRBJ2-6, with TRBD2 as a possible D gene (6 bases). The germline V gene encodes CDR1 SEHNR and CDR2 FQNEAQ (reference sequence). The V end was cut by 6 bases, the J end by 0 bases, with 21 bases between. The CDR3 sequence is 19 residues long. CDR3 nucleotide sequence: TGTGCCAGCAGACCCCCACTGCGGGGACTTCGCTCTGGGGCCAACGTCCTGACTTTC. Amino acids: CASRPPLRGLRSGANVLTF.

The chain links TRBV10-2 to TRBJ2-1; D is possibly TRBD2 (5 bases). This CDR3 is built from 15 residues. The ends were cut back, 8 bases at V and 0 bases at J, with 14 bases in the middle. From germline, CDR1 is WSHSY and CDR2 SAAADI. CDR3 sequence: CASQVDFSSYNEQFF. The CDR3 coding sequence is TGCGCCAGCCAAGTGGACTTTAGCTCCTACAATGAGCAGTTCTTC.

The chain combines TRBV7-9 with TRBJ2-7; TRBD1 matches at 7 bases. Losses at the gene ends were 0 bases for V and 6 bases for J; bases not matched to a gene: 5. CDR3 length equals 14 residues. CDR1 is SEHNR, CDR2 FQNEAQ, per germline (reference sequence). The CDR3 DNA reads as TGTGCCAGCAGCTTAGCGCGAGGGGGCGGCGAGCAGTACTTC. Protein product: CASSLARGGGEQYF.

The chain joins TRBV5-5 to TRBJ2-7, with TRBD1 matching over 10 bases. Germline lookup yields CDR1 SGHKS and CDR2 YYEKEE (reference sequence). The CDR3 spans 14 residues. V dropped 6 bases and J dropped 6; count of bases not matched to a gene: 9. In DNA, the CDR3 is TGTGCCAGCAACGGAGGACAGGGGGATGGCGAGCAGTACTTC. Amino acids: CASNGGQGDGEQYF.

The rearrangement uses TRBV7-9 and TRBJ2-5, with 7 bases that match TRBD1. Germline V gene sequence: CDR1 SEHNR, CDR2 FQNEAQ (reference sequence). There are 15 residues in the CDR3. V dropped 5 bases and J dropped 0; count of bases not matched to a gene: 6. CDR3 protein: CASSGDSRYQETQYF. CDR3 coding DNA: TGTGCCAGCAGCGGGGACAGCCGGTACCAAGAGACCCAGTACTTC.

J is TRBJ2-3 and V is TRBV15, with D unclear. Germline lookup yields CDR1 LNHNV and CDR2 YYDKDF (reference sequence). The CDR3 loop spans 13 amino acids. V lost 2 bases and J lost 8, with 11 bases in between. The chain's CDR3 is CATSRPPSVTQYF. As DNA, the CDR3 is TGTGCCACCAGCAGACCCCCTAGTGTTACGCAGTATTTT. Complete variable domain (other parts from reference TRBV15 and TRBJ2-3): DAMVIQNPRYQVTQFGKPVTLSCSQTLNHNVMYWYQQKSSQAPKLLFHYYDKDFNNEADTPDNFQSRRPNTSFCFLDIRSPGLGDTAMYLCATSRPPSVTQYFGPGTRLTVL.

This clone was observed a handful of times. The chain is built from TRBV12-2 and TRBJ2-6; the table's D call TRBD1 went unverified against the DNA. TRBV12-2 counts as a pseudogene. The CDR3 is made up of 17 amino acids. The CDR3 bases are TGTGCAAGTCGCTGCGGGACAGGCGACTCTGGGGCCAACGTCCTGACTTTC. It translates to CASRCGTGDSGANVLTF.

This chain joins TRBV30 and TRBJ1-2, with unresolved D. The length of the CDR3 is 13 residues. From germline, CDR1 is GTSNPN and CDR2 SVGIG (reference sequence). Deletions cut 2 bases from V and 2 bases from J, with 9 bases between. For the CDR3, the DNA is TGTGCCTGGAGTAAATACACGAACTATGGCTACACCTTC. Protein product: CAWSKYTNYGYTF.

The genes are TRBV11-3 and TRBJ2-4, with D tentatively TRBD1 (6 bases). Per the germline V gene, CDR1 is SGHNT and CDR2 is YENEEA. CDR3 length: 14 amino acids. With 5 bases removed from V and 4 bases from J, the gap between germline ends came to 12 bases. CDR3 in DNA: TGTGCCAGCAGCCAGACAGGATTAAAAAACATTCAGTACTTC. This codes for CASSQTGLKNIQYF.

This chain uses TRBV19 with TRBJ1-6, with D possibly being TRBD1 (6 bases). The germline CDR1 and CDR2 sequences are LNHDA and SQIVND (reference sequence). The CDR3 covers 16 residues. Trimming shortened V by 3 bases and J by 4 bases, and 13 bases separated the two germline ends. Here the CDR3 reads CASSIDRGQYNSPLHF. Here the CDR3 DNA reads TGTGCCAGTAGTATCGACCGGGGACAATATAATTCACCCCTCCACTTT.

V is TRBV18 and J is TRBJ1-1; weak D call: TRBD1 (5 bases). This CDR3 is built from 14 residues. With 3 bases removed from V and 4 bases from J, the gap between germline ends came to 12 bases. Germline V lookup: CDR1 KGHSH, CDR2 LQKENI. Here the CDR3 reads CASSPAGISTEAFF. Here the CDR3 DNA reads TGTGCCAGCTCACCGGCAGGGATTTCCACTGAAGCTTTCTTT.

This clone has a handful of counts. The V and J genes are TRBV2 and TRBJ2-7; D is undetermined. Germline assignment: CDR1 SNHLY and CDR2 FYNNEI. The CDR3 has 15 residues. Trimming shortened V by 9 bases and J by 4 bases, and 22 bases separated the two germline ends. The CDR3 reads CASFYKQKAAYEQYF. CDR3 nucleotides: TGTGCCAGTTTTTACAAGCAGAAGGCGGCATACGAGCAGTACTTC. Supplemented by reference TRBV2 and TRBJ2-7, the full variable domain reads EPEVTQTPSHQVTQMGQEVILRCVPISNHLYFYWYRQILGQKVEFLVSFYNNEISEKSEIFDDQFSVERPDGSNFTLKIRSTKLEDSAMYFCASFYKQKAAYEQYFGPGTRLTVT.

V usage is TRBV4-1 and J usage is TRBJ2-3; 15 bases fit TRBD2. The germline V gene encodes CDR1 MGHRA and CDR2 YSYEKL. Losses at the gene ends were 2 bases for V and 3 bases for J; bases not matched to a gene: 9. CDR3 length equals 19 residues. The chain's CDR3 is CASSQPGLAGGPGTDTQYF. In DNA form, the CDR3 reads TGCGCCAGCAGCCAACCCGGACTAGCGGGGGGGCCGGGTACAGATACGCAGTATTTT.